The source of this T cell receptor beta chain is a study of T cells in Graves' hyperthyroidism and ophthalmopathy. RNA transcripts served as the template for amplifying TCR beta CDR3 regions. During a first-round RT-PCR of the TCR CDR3, the HTBI primer set was used. TCRdb fed the multiplex PCR reads into MiXCR, producing one record per CDR3 protein. The data hold about 700,000 distinct CDR3 sequences, with approximately 14% observed a single time. The germline V gene encodes CDR1 SEHNR and CDR2 FQNEAQ (reference sequence). The CDR3 runs to 13 residues. V was pared by 10 bases and J by 2 bases, with 14 bases between.

The receptor was isolated from a woman between 18 and 29 years old with Graves' hyperthyroidism. The chain links TRBV7-9 to TRBJ1-2, with unresolved D. The specimen was blood. CDR3 region: CATKRGNNYGYTF. In DNA form, the CDR3 reads TGTGCCACTAAACGGGGAAACAACTATGGCTACACCTTC.